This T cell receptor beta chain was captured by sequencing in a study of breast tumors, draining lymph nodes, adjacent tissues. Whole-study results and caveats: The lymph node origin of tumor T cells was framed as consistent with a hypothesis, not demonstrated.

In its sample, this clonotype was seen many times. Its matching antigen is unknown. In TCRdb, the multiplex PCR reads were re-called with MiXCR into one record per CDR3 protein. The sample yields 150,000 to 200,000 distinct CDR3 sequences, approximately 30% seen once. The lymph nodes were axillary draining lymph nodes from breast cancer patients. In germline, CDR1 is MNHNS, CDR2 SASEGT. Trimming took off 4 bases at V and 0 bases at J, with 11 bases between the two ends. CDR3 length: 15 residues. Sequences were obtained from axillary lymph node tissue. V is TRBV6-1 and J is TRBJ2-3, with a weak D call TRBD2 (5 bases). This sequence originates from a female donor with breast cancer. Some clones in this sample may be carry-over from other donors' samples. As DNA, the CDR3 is TGTGCCAGCAGTGTTCAGCGGACTAGCACAGATACGCAGTATTTT. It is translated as CASSVQRTSTDTQYF.